Following are 14 T cell receptor beta chains from one sample sequenced in a study of shared clonotypes between healthy human individuals. Profiled with immunoSEQ multiplex PCR; TCRdb holds only in-frame clones, not every one. The table records fewer than 1.8 million clones, approximately 98.5% of them present only once. Sample: naive CD4+ T cells sorted from blood. Subset described: CD45RA+ positively selected. The receptors come from a man aged 30 to 45 in good health.

As DNA, the CDR3 is TGCGCCAGCAGCCCGGGACTAGCGTCCCTCGGGCCCTACGAGCAGTACTTC. It yields the protein CASSPGLASLGPYEQYF. The V and J genes are TRBV5-1 and TRBJ2-7; 10 bases match TRBD2. There are 17 residues in the CDR3. Germline V lookup: CDR1 SGHRS, CDR2 YFSETQ. The V and J ends lost 4 bases and 2 bases, in that order; junction bases with no gene match: 12.

V usage is TRBV28 and J usage is TRBJ1-1; tentative D call: TRBD1 (5 bases). The CDR3 runs to 12 residues. CDR1 is MDHEN and CDR2 is SYDVKM in the germline V gene. V was pared by 6 bases and J by 11 bases, with 16 bases between. The CDR3 nucleotides read TGTGCCAGCAGATTACCAGGGTTATCGGCTTTCTTT. Residues: CASRLPGLSAFF.

This clone is a singleton in its sample. V usage is TRBV2 and J usage is TRBJ2-7; 9 bases agree with TRBD2. This CDR3 has 15 residues. V shed 8 bases, J shed 0 bases, and the junction held 8 bases outside the gene matches. From germline, CDR1 is SNHLY and CDR2 FYNNEI. The CDR3 DNA sequence: TGTGCCAGCGTCCCAGCGGGAGGCCCCTCCTACGAGCAGTACTTC. It specifies CASVPAGGPSYEQYF.

The V call is TRBV29-1, the J call TRBJ2-5, with 8 bases that match TRBD2. Germline-derived CDR1 and CDR2 are SQVTM and ANQGSEA. CDR3 length: 14 residues. Losses at the gene ends were 5 bases for V and 0 bases for J; bases not matched to a gene: 5. The CDR3 loop is CSVTGGDYQETQYF. The CDR3 DNA reads as TGCAGCGTTACCGGGGGGGATTACCAAGAGACCCAGTACTTC.

The chain uses TRBV5-1 and TRBJ2-2; 7 bases line up with TRBD2. The CDR3 loop spans 15 amino acids. V lost 4 bases and J lost 0; bases outside the gene matches: 3. Germline V gene sequence: CDR1 SGHRS, CDR2 YFSETQ. CDR3 sequence (DNA): TGCGCCAGCAGCCGACTAGCAGCGAACACCGGGGAGCTGTTTTTT. This sequence encodes CASSRLAANTGELFF. The full variable domain, in which reference TRBV5-1 and TRBJ2-2 provide the parts outside the CDR3, is KAGVTQTPRYLIKTRGQQVTLSCSPISGHRSVSWYQQTPGQGLQFLFEYFSETQRNKGNFPGRFSGRQFSNSRSEMNVSTLELGDSALYLCASSRLAANTGELFFGEGSRLTVL.

The J gene is TRBJ2-3, the V gene TRBV7-8; D remains unclear. This CDR3 has 14 amino acids. In germline, CDR1 is SGHVS, CDR2 FQNEAQ. V was shortened by 5 bases and J by 0 bases, with 9 bases between the two germline ends. Here the CDR3 DNA reads TGTGCCAGCAGCCAGGACCCTAGCACAGATACGCAGTATTTT. This translates into CASSQDPSTDTQYF. Full variable domain (remainder filled in from reference TRBV7-8 and TRBJ2-3): GAGVSQSPRYKVAKRGQDVALRCDPISGHVSLFWYQQALGQGPEFLTYFQNEAQLDKSGLPSDRFFAERPEGSVSTLKIQRTQQEDSAVYLCASSQDPSTDTQYFGPGTRLTVL.

The gene calls are TRBV7-2 and TRBJ2-7, with TRBD2 matching 9 bases. The CDR3 covers 15 residues. Germline assignment: CDR1 SGHTA and CDR2 FQGNSA. Trimming removed 2 bases from V and 1 base from J; junction bases left unmatched: 3. The CDR3: CASSLMGLASYEQYF. The CDR3 region has the DNA TGTGCCAGCAGCTTAATGGGACTAGCATCCTACGAGCAGTACTTC.

The V gene is TRBV5-1, the J gene TRBJ2-5; weak D call: TRBD2 (6 bases). Looked up from germline, CDR1 is SGHRS and CDR2 is YFSETQ. Trimming took off 3 bases at V and 2 bases at J, with 11 bases between the two ends. CDR3 length equals 14 residues. The CDR3 coding sequence is TGCGCCAGCAGCTCGGGCGGGGCGCAAGAGACCCAGTACTTC. Translation: CASSSGGAQETQYF.

The chain uses TRBV4-1 and TRBJ1-5; D possibly corresponds to TRBD1 (5 bases). The V gene's germline CDR1 is MGHRA and CDR2 YSYEKL. V lost 1 base and J 3 bases, leaving 13 bases between the germline ends. The CDR3 covers 16 residues. CDR3: CASSQVAGSPNQPQHF. CDR3 DNA sequence: TGCGCCAGCAGCCAAGTGGCAGGGTCCCCCAATCAGCCCCAGCATTTT.

On this clone: The sample contains more than one DNA sequence encoding this CDR3. This chain's CDR3 is CASSLREQPQHF. CDR3 nucleotide sequence: TGTGCCAGCAGTTTGAGGGAACAGCCCCAGCATTTT. V usage is TRBV28 and J usage is TRBJ1-5; no definite D call. The CDR3 runs 12 residues. Trimming cost V 3 bases and J 7 bases, with 7 bases left between them. Germline values: CDR1 MDHEN, CDR2 SYDVKM.

The CDR3 sequence is CASSWGEGRTGELFF. The CDR3 DNA sequence: TGTGCCAGCAGCTGGGGGGAGGGCCGGACCGGGGAGCTGTTTTTT. This chain connects TRBV7-8 to TRBJ2-2; TRBD2 agrees at 7 bases. This CDR3 has 15 residues. The V segment lost 4 bases and the J segment 5 bases; nucleotides outside the gene matches: 7. Germline V gene data show CDR1 as SGHVS and CDR2 as FQNEAQ.

The chain carries TRBV7-8 and TRBJ1-5; a possible D gene is TRBD1 (5 bases). The CDR3 has 14 amino acids. Germline CDR1 and CDR2: SGHVS and FQNEAQ. Trimming removed 5 bases at V and 2 bases at J, with 10 bases between. The CDR3 loop reads CASSRDVGNQPQHF. In DNA, the CDR3 is TGTGCCAGCAGCCGGGACGTAGGCAATCAGCCCCAGCATTTT.

This clone was detected only once. The rearrangement links TRBV27 to TRBJ2-3; TRBD2 might be the D (6 bases). V lost 3 bases and J lost 2, with 9 bases in between. The CDR3 runs to 14 residues. Germline CDR1 is MNHEY and CDR2 is SMNVEV (reference sequence). The CDR3 DNA reads as TGTGCCAGCAGTTTGCGGGAACCCACAGATACGCAGTATTTT. It yields the protein CASSLREPTDTQYF.

This chain links TRBV19 with TRBJ1-1; D uncertain. The CDR3 spans 15 residues. Germline CDR1 is LNHDA and CDR2 is SQIVND (reference sequence). Trimming left V 3 bases short and J 6 bases short, with 17 bases between. This CDR3 reads CASSIEFRVLAEAFF. The DNA for the CDR3 is TGTGCCAGTAGTATCGAATTTCGGGTATTGGCTGAAGCTTTCTTT.